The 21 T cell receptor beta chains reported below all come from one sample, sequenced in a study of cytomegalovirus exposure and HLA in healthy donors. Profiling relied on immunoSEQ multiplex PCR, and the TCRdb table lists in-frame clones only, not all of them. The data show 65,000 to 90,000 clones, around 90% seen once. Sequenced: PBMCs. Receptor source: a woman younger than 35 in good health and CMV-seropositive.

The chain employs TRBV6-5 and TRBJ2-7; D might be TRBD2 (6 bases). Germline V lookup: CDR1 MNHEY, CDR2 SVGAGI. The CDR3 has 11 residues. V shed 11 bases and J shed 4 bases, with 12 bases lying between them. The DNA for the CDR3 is TGTGCCGCGGGCCGGGGGTACGAGCAGTACTTC. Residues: CAAGRGYEQYF.

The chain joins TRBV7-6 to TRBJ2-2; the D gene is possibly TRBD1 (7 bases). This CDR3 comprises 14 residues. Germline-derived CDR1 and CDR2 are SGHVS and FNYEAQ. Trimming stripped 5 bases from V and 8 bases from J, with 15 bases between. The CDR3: CASSAGQPGGELFF. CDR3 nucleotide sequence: TGTGCCAGCAGCGCGGGACAGCCCGGGGGGGAGCTGTTTTTT.

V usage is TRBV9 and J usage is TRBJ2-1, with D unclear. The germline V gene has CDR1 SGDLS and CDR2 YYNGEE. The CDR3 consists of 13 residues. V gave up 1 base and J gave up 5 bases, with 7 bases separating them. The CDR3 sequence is CASSVSSNNEQFF. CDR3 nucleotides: TGTGCCAGCAGCGTAAGTTCTAACAATGAGCAGTTCTTC.

CDR3 in DNA: TGTGCCTGGAGTGTACGGGGTATGTCTGGAAACACCATATATTTT. Residues: CAWSVRGMSGNTIYF. The chain is built from TRBV30 and TRBJ1-3; the D is unclear. V shed 0 bases and J shed 1 base, with 10 bases lying between them. This CDR3 has 15 amino acids. Germline V CDR1 and CDR2: GTSNPN, SVGIG (reference sequence).

The CDR3 bases are TGTGCCAGCAGCCGGAGTTTGCGGGGGGGCAATCAGCCCCAGCATTTT. It is translated as CASSRSLRGGNQPQHF. The rearrangement links TRBV7-8 to TRBJ1-5; possibly TRBD1 for D (5 bases). V dropped 5 bases and J dropped 2 bases, with 16 bases sitting between them. Per germline, CDR1 SGHVS and CDR2 FQNEAQ. This CDR3 is 16 amino acids long.

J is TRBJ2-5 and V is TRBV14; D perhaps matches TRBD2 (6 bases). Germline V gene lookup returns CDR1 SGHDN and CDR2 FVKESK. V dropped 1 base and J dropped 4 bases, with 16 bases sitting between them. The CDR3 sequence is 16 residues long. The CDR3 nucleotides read TGTGCCAGCAGCCAAGGATTTCAGTGGAGGGGAGAGACCCAGTACTTC. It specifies CASSQGFQWRGETQYF. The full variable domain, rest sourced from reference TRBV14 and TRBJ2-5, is EAGVTQFPSHSVIEKGQTVTLRCDPISGHDNLYWYRRVMGKEIKFLLHFVKESKQDESGMPNNRFLAERTGGTYSTLKVQPAELEDSGVYFCASSQGFQWRGETQYFGPGTRLLVL.

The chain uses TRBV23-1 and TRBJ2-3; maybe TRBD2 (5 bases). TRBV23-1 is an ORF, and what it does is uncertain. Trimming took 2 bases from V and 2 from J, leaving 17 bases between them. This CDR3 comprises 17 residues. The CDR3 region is CASSQPRGQEDTDTQYF. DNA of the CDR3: TGCGCCAGCAGTCAACCCCGCGGGCAGGAAGACACAGATACGCAGTATTTT.

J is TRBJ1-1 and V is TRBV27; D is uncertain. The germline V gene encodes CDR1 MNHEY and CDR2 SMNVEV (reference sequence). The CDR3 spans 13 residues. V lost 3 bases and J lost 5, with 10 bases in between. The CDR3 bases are TGTGCCAGCAGTTTTTCCCACAGAACTGAAGCTTTCTTT. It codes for CASSFSHRTEAFF.

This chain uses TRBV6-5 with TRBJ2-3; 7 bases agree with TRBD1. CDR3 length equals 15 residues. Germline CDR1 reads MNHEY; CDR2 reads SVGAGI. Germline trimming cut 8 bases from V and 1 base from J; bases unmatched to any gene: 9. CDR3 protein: CASRGDSAGTDTQYF. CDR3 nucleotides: TGTGCCAGCCGAGGGGACAGCGCAGGCACAGATACGCAGTATTTT.

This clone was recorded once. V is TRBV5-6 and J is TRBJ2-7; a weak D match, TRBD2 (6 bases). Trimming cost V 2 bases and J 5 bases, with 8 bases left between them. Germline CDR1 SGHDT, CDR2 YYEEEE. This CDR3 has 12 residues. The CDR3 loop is CASSFPGDEQYF. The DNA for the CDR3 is TGTGCCAGCAGCTTCCCGGGGGACGAGCAGTACTTC. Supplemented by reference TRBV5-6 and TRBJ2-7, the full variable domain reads DAGVTQSPTHLIKTRGQQVTLRCSPKSGHDTVSWYQQALGQGPQFIFQYYEEEERQRGNFPDRFSGHQFPNYSSELNVNALLLGDSALYLCASSFPGDEQYFGPGTRLTVT.

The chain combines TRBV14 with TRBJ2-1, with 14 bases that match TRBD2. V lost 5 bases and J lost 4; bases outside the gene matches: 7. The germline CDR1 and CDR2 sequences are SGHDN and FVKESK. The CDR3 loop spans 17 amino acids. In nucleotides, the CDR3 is TGTGCCAGCAGCTTGGGACTAGCGGGGGCCTTTTACAATGAGCAGTTCTTC. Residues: CASSLGLAGAFYNEQFF.

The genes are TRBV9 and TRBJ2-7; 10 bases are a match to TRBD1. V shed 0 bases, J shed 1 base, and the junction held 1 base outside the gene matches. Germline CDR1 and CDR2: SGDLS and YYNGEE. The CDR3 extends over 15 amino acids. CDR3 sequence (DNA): TGTGCCAGCAGCGTAGGGGACAGGGGATCCTACGAGCAGTACTTC. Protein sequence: CASSVGDRGSYEQYF.

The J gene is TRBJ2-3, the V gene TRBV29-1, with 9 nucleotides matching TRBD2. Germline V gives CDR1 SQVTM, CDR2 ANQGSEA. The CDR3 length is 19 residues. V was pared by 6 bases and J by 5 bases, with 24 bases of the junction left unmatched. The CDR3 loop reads CSVDSTTFVLAGERDTQYF. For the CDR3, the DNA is TGCAGCGTGGATTCCACTACATTCGTTTTAGCGGGGGAAAGAGATACGCAGTATTTT.

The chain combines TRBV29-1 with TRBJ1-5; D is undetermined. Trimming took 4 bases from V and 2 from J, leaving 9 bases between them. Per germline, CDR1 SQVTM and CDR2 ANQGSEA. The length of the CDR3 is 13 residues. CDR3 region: CSVGAGGNQPQHF. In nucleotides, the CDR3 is TGCAGCGTTGGGGCCGGCGGCAATCAGCCCCAGCATTTT.

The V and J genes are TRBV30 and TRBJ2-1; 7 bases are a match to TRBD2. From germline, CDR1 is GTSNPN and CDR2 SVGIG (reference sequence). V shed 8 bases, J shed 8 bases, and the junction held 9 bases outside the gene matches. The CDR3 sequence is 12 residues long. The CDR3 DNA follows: TGTGCCAGGGGACTCCGGGGGGATGAGCAGTTCTTC. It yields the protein CARGLRGDEQFF. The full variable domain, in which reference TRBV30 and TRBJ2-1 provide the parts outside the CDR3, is SQTIHQWPATLVQPVGSPLSLECTVEGTSNPNLYWYRQAAGRGLQLLFYSVGIGQISSEVPQNLSASRPQDRQFILSSKKLLLSDSGFYLCARGLRGDEQFFGPGTRLTVL.

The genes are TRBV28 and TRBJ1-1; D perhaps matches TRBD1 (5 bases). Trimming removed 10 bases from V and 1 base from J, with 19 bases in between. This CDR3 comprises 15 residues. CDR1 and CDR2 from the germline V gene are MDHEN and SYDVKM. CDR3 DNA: TGTGCCACCGACCTTATGGACATTCCGAACACTGAAGCTTTCTTT. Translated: CATDLMDIPNTEAFF.

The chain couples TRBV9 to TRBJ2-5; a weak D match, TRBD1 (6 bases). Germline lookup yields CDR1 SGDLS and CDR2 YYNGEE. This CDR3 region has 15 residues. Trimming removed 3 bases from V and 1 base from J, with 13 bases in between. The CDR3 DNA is TGTGCCAGCAGCGGATCGGGACAAATCCAAGAGACCCAGTACTTC. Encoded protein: CASSGSGQIQETQYF.

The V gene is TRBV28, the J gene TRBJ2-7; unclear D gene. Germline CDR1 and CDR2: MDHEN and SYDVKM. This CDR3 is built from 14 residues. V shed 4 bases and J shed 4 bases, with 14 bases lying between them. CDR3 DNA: TGTGCCAGCAGTTCCTGGAACAGAGTTTACGAGCAGTACTTC. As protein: CASSSWNRVYEQYF.

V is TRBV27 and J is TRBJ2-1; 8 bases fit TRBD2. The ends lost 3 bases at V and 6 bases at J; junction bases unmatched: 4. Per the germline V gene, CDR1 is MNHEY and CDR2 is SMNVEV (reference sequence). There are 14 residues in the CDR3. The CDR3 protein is CASSFSGGGNEQFF. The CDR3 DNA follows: TGTGCCAGCAGTTTTTCCGGGGGGGGCAATGAGCAGTTCTTC.

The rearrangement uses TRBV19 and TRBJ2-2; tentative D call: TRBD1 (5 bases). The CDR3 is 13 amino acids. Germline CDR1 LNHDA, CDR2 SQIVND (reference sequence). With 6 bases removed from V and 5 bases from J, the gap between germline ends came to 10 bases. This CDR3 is CASRERGTGELFF. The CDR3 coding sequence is TGTGCCAGTAGGGAAAGGGGAACCGGGGAGCTGTTTTTT.

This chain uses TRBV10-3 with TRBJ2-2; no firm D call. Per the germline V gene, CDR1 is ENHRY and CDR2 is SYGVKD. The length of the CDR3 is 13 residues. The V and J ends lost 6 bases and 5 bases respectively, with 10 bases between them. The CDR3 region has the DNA TGTGCCATCAGGGGTACGGAGACCGGGGAGCTGTTTTTT. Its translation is CAIRGTETGELFF.